One and the same sample provided the 12 T cell receptor beta chains below, sequenced in a study of cytomegalovirus exposure and HLA in healthy donors. The PCR made use of 60 Vbeta and 13 Jbeta primers. The method was immunoSEQ multiplex PCR; TCRdb's version includes in-frame clones alone and lacks a portion of them. The sample shows about 160,000 clones, approximately 75% of them seen only once. Source material: PBMCs. The receptor set was obtained from a man aged 45 to 65 in good health and CMV-seropositive.

The gene calls are TRBV9 and TRBJ2-1; weak D call: TRBD2 (5 bases). The CDR3 is 16 residues long. V gave up 0 bases and J gave up 3 bases, with 13 bases separating them. Germline V gives CDR1 SGDLS, CDR2 YYNGEE. The CDR3 reads CASSVEGLAIYNEQFF. In DNA, the CDR3 is TGTGCCAGCAGCGTAGAAGGGTTAGCGATCTACAATGAGCAGTTCTTC.

V usage is TRBV4-1 and J usage is TRBJ1-1; D is uncertain. Germline CDR1 reads MGHRA; CDR2 reads YSYEKL. The V gene lost 1 base and the J gene lost 1 base, with 4 bases spanning the gap. This CDR3 is built from 13 residues. As DNA, the CDR3 is TGCGCCAGCAGCCAAGCTCGGAACACTGAAGCTTTCTTT. This sequence encodes CASSQARNTEAFF.

The chain employs TRBV5-1 and TRBJ2-3; 11 bases line up with TRBD2. The V segment lost 2 bases and the J segment 6 bases; nucleotides outside the gene matches: 5. The CDR3 extends over 15 amino acids. Germline V gene data show CDR1 as SGHRS and CDR2 as YFSETQ. The CDR3 here is CASSLLAGADDTQYF. In DNA form, the CDR3 reads TGCGCCAGCAGCTTACTAGCGGGGGCCGACGATACGCAGTATTTT.

The genes are TRBV4-1 and TRBJ2-1; D might be TRBD2 (6 bases). In germline, CDR1 is MGHRA, CDR2 YSYEKL. There are 14 residues in the CDR3. The germline V and J ends were trimmed by 3 bases and 10 bases, with 16 bases remaining between them. CDR3 in amino acids: CASSQRGGEREQFF. CDR3 bases: TGCGCCAGCAGCCAGCGGGGCGGAGAAAGGGAGCAGTTCTTC.

V is TRBV9 and J is TRBJ1-1; 7 bases match TRBD1. J was trimmed by 1 base and V by 3 bases; bases with no gene match: 12. CDR1 SGDLS and CDR2 YYNGEE come from the germline V gene. The CDR3 is made up of 17 amino acids. Here the CDR3 DNA reads TGTGCCAGCAGCGGACTAGGGGGCCCTTCATGGAACACTGAAGCTTTCTTT. Encoded protein: CASSGLGGPSWNTEAFF.

V and J are TRBV6-5 and TRBJ1-6, with D maybe TRBD1 (5 bases). The length of the CDR3 is 16 residues. CDR1 is MNHEY, CDR2 SVGAGI, per germline. Trimming took off 3 bases at V and 7 bases at J, with 16 bases between the two ends. In DNA, the CDR3 is TGTGCCAGCAGTTATTATGGTGGGGGAGGCAATTCACCCCTCCACTTT. It encodes CASSYYGGGGNSPLHF.

The V gene is TRBV29-1, the J gene TRBJ1-4, with 10 bases identical to TRBD1. Trimming cost V 6 bases and J 7 bases; bases outside gene matches: 5. This CDR3 is built from 13 residues. The V gene's germline CDR1 is SQVTM and CDR2 ANQGSEA. In DNA, the CDR3 is TGCAGCGTAAGACAGGGGGCTGGTGAAAAACTGTTTTTT. Residues: CSVRQGAGEKLFF. The full variable domain, its missing parts supplied by reference TRBV29-1 and TRBJ1-4, is SAVISQKPSRDICQRGTSLTIQCQVDSQVTMMFWYRQQPGQSLTLIATANQGSEATYESGFVIDKFPISRPNLTFSTLTVSNMSPEDSSIYLCSVRQGAGEKLFFGSGTQLSVL.

The chain employs TRBV19 and TRBJ1-1, with 7 bases identical to TRBD1. V trimming: 6 bases; J trimming: 1 base; junction bases outside the gene matches: 8. This CDR3 spans 15 amino acids. Germline assignment: CDR1 LNHDA and CDR2 SQIVND (reference sequence). The CDR3 coding sequence is TGTGCCAGTAGGATAACCTCAGGGGGGAACACTGAAGCTTTCTTT. Amino acids: CASRITSGGNTEAFF.

V and J are TRBV7-2 and TRBJ2-7, with 8 bases lining up with TRBD1. Per the germline V gene, CDR1 is SGHTA and CDR2 is FQGNSA. CDR3 length: 15 residues. V shed 3 bases, J shed 4 bases, and the junction held 8 bases outside the gene matches. The CDR3 DNA follows: TGTGCCAGCAGCTTGTTCGCTCAGGGGGCTTACGAGCAGTACTTC. Translated, it gives CASSLFAQGAYEQYF.

This chain connects TRBV19 to TRBJ2-1, with D unresolved. CDR1 and CDR2 from the germline V gene are LNHDA and SQIVND (reference sequence). Between the trimmed V and J ends, which lost 0 bases and 0 bases, there was a span of 6 bases. This CDR3 contains 15 residues. CDR3 coding DNA: TGTGCCAGTAGTATAGACGGTAGCTCCTACAATGAGCAGTTCTTC. Translating gives CASSIDGSSYNEQFF.

This chain links TRBV6-5 with TRBJ1-5, with TRBD1 matching 8 bases. The V segment lost 5 bases and the J segment 6 bases; nucleotides outside the gene matches: 3. The germline CDR1 and CDR2 sequences are MNHEY and SVGAGI. The CDR3 totals 13 residues. CDR3 sequence: CASSGDRTQPQHF. The CDR3 region has the DNA TGTGCCAGCAGTGGGGACAGGACTCAGCCCCAGCATTTT.

The chain uses TRBV7-8 and TRBJ1-5; TRBD1 agrees at 12 bases. Unmatched junction bases numbered 3, after V lost 5 bases and J lost 4 bases. CDR3 length: 15 residues. Germline V gives CDR1 SGHVS, CDR2 FQNEAQ. CDR3 DNA: TGTGCCAGCAGCATGGGACAGGGGGCAAATCAGCCCCAGCATTTT. Protein sequence: CASSMGQGANQPQHF.